This passage covers 30 T cell receptor beta chains from one sample sequenced in a study of cytomegalovirus exposure and HLA in healthy donors. Primers included in the PCR were 60 Vbeta and 13 Jbeta primers. Clones were sequenced by immunoSEQ multiplex PCR, and TCRdb holds only the in-frame ones, with some missing. This sample's table has 140,000 to 150,000 clones. What was sequenced was PBMCs. The receptor source for this set is a woman aged 45-60 years in good health and CMV-seronegative.

The chain combines TRBV15 with TRBJ2-1, with D unresolved. This CDR3 contains 11 residues. V gave up 5 bases and J gave up 7 bases, with 6 bases separating them. CDR1 and CDR2 from the germline V gene are LNHNV and YYDKDF (reference sequence). CDR3: CATSLGNEQFF. CDR3 coding DNA: TGTGCCACCAGCCTAGGAAATGAGCAGTTCTTC.

The chain couples TRBV2 to TRBJ2-7, with D maybe TRBD2 (6 bases). Trimming took off 8 bases at V and 6 bases at J, with 20 bases between the two ends. Germline-derived CDR1 and CDR2 are SNHLY and FYNNEI. This CDR3 has 14 amino acids. CDR3 sequence (DNA): TGTGCCAGCTGGGGCCAGGGAGGACTCCGCGAGCAGTACTTC. Its translation: CASWGQGGLREQYF.

This sequence joins TRBV6-1 and TRBJ2-3; D might be TRBD1 (7 bases). Germline CDR1 is MNHNS and CDR2 is SASEGT. The CDR3 consists of 14 residues. Trimming removed 5 bases at V and 3 bases at J, with 12 bases between. The CDR3 spells CASSQGGRTDTQYF. CDR3 nucleotide sequence: TGTGCCAGCAGTCAGGGGGGCCGAACAGATACGCAGTATTTT.

This chain uses TRBV5-4 with TRBJ2-3; 14 nucleotides match TRBD2. The trim removed 5 bases at V and 5 bases at J, leaving 7 bases unmatched. The length of the CDR3 is 16 residues. Germline V CDR1 and CDR2: SGHNT, YYREEE (reference sequence). CDR3 in amino acids: CASSQGLAGEGDTQYF. In nucleotides, the CDR3 is TGTGCCAGCAGTCAGGGACTAGCGGGAGAGGGAGATACGCAGTATTTT.

V gene TRBV30 combines with J gene TRBJ2-5, with 7 bases aligning to TRBD2. CDR1 is GTSNPN and CDR2 is SVGIG in the germline V gene (reference sequence). The length of the CDR3 is 13 residues. Trimming took 1 base from V and 6 from J; bases not matched to a gene: 5. CDR3 in amino acids: CAWSGLAVKTQYF. CDR3 DNA sequence: TGTGCCTGGAGTGGGCTAGCGGTGAAGACCCAGTACTTC.

The rearrangement joins TRBV9 to TRBJ2-2, with 12 bases matching TRBD1. This CDR3 is built from 16 residues. CDR1 is SGDLS, CDR2 YYNGEE, per germline. The V and J ends lost 3 bases and 5 bases, in that order; junction bases with no gene match: 5. The CDR3 protein is CASSARDRGLTGELFF. The CDR3 nucleotides are TGTGCCAGCAGCGCCCGGGACAGGGGGCTTACCGGGGAGCTGTTTTTT.

J is TRBJ2-7 and V is TRBV2; 8 bases align to TRBD2. The length of the CDR3 is 16 residues. Germline V gene data show CDR1 as SNHLY and CDR2 as FYNNEI. V lost 0 bases to trimming and J lost 3 bases; unmatched junction nucleotides: 7. For the CDR3, the DNA is TGTGCCAGCAGTGAAGCAGGGCGGGGGGACCACTACGAGCAGTACTTC. Protein product: CASSEAGRGDHYEQYF.

The V call is TRBV27, the J call TRBJ1-2; 7 bases agree with TRBD1. Germline values: CDR1 MNHEY, CDR2 SMNVEV (reference sequence). J was trimmed by 6 bases and V by 0 bases; bases with no gene match: 7. The CDR3 length is 15 residues. The CDR3 sequence is CASSLSLYRGDGYTF. CDR3 in DNA: TGTGCCAGCAGTTTATCTCTGTACAGGGGAGATGGCTACACCTTC.

The chain joins TRBV11-2 to TRBJ1-5; a possible D gene is TRBD1 (5 bases). V was trimmed by 3 bases and J by 2 bases, leaving 11 bases between them. The V gene's germline CDR1 is SGHAT and CDR2 FQNNGV. This CDR3 has 15 amino acids. The CDR3 coding sequence is TGTGCCAGCAGCTTTCTGGGAGGGGGCAATCAGCCCCAGCATTTT. Its translation: CASSFLGGGNQPQHF.

V is TRBV7-6 and J is TRBJ2-5; possible D gene TRBD1, 6 bases. This CDR3 contains 16 residues. Trimming shortened V by 5 bases and J by 1 base, and 17 bases separated the two germline ends. Looked up from germline, CDR1 is SGHVS and CDR2 is FNYEAQ. In nucleotides, the CDR3 is TGTGCCAGCAGCCGGATTGGACAGTCAATCCAAGAGACCCAGTACTTC. Its translation is CASSRIGQSIQETQYF.

V and J are TRBV11-2 and TRBJ2-2, with D tentatively TRBD1 (6 bases). This CDR3 is 17 amino acids long. Germline-derived CDR1 and CDR2 are SGHAT and FQNNGV. With 1 base removed from V and 5 bases from J, the gap between germline ends came to 17 bases. CDR3 DNA sequence: TGTGCCAGCAGCTTAGCCGGCAGGGGCCGCGATACCGGGGAGCTGTTTTTT. This codes for CASSLAGRGRDTGELFF.

This chain links TRBV5-1 with TRBJ2-7; maybe TRBD2 (6 bases). With 4 bases removed from V and 2 bases from J, the gap between germline ends came to 19 bases. This CDR3 comprises 16 residues. The germline V gene has CDR1 SGHRS and CDR2 YFSETQ. CDR3 loop: CASSPFGGRAAYEQYF. The CDR3 DNA reads TGCGCCAGCAGCCCCTTCGGAGGGAGAGCCGCCTACGAGCAGTACTTC. The full variable domain, rest sourced from reference TRBV5-1 and TRBJ2-7, is KAGVTQTPRYLIKTRGQQVTLSCSPISGHRSVSWYQQTPGQGLQFLFEYFSETQRNKGNFPGRFSGRQFSNSRSEMNVSTLELGDSALYLCASSPFGGRAAYEQYFGPGTRLTVT.

This sequence joins TRBV19 and TRBJ1-2; weak D call: TRBD1 (5 bases). This CDR3 is built from 14 residues. Per the germline V gene, CDR1 is LNHDA and CDR2 is SQIVND (reference sequence). Trimming cost V 3 bases and J 7 bases, with 15 bases left between them. The CDR3 DNA is TGTGCCAGTAGTATGACTTCGGACATGGTTGGCTACACCTTC. Translating gives CASSMTSDMVGYTF.

The J gene is TRBJ2-5, the V gene TRBV4-2; 9 bases agree with TRBD2. The CDR3 runs 17 residues. Germline loops: CDR1 LGHNA, CDR2 YNFKEQ. The ends lost 1 base at V and 1 base at J; junction bases unmatched: 7. The CDR3: CASSQVAAGGLQETQYF. CDR3 coding DNA: TGTGCCAGCAGCCAAGTGGCCGCGGGGGGGCTCCAAGAGACCCAGTACTTC.

The CDR3 here is CASSLGSGEAFF. Here the CDR3 DNA reads TGCGCCAGCAGCTTGGGGTCAGGGGAAGCTTTCTTT. The genes are TRBV5-1 and TRBJ1-1; possible D gene TRBD1, 5 bases. The CDR3 is made up of 12 amino acids. Trimming stripped 0 bases from V and 8 bases from J, with 8 bases between. Germline V gene data show CDR1 as SGHRS and CDR2 as YFSETQ.

The chain employs TRBV7-6 and TRBJ1-6, with D unclear. The CDR3 runs to 12 residues. The germline V gene encodes CDR1 SGHVS and CDR2 FNYEAQ. Trimming took off 3 bases at V and 9 bases at J, with 6 bases between the two ends. The DNA for the CDR3 is TGTGCCAGCAGCTTTAGCGGTTCACCCCTCCACTTT. The encoded protein is CASSFSGSPLHF.

The chain couples TRBV6-5 to TRBJ1-5; D may be TRBD1 (5 bases). Trimming stripped 8 bases from V and 2 bases from J, with 13 bases between. The CDR3 sequence is 14 residues long. The V gene's germline CDR1 is MNHEY and CDR2 SVGAGI. The CDR3 spells CASRGGRGNQPQHF. The CDR3 coding sequence is TGTGCCAGCCGGGGGGGAAGGGGCAATCAGCCCCAGCATTTT.

J is TRBJ2-1 and V is TRBV9, with D maybe TRBD1 (6 bases). From germline, CDR1 is SGDLS and CDR2 YYNGEE. V lost 6 bases to trimming and J lost 3 bases, with 10 bases between them. CDR3 length: 13 amino acids. CDR3 region: CASTPDSYNEQFF. The CDR3 DNA reads as TGTGCCAGCACCCCGGACAGCTACAATGAGCAGTTCTTC.

V is TRBV28 and J is TRBJ1-5, with TRBD1 identical over 9 bases. The V gene's germline CDR1 is MDHEN and CDR2 SYDVKM. Unmatched junction bases numbered 8, after V lost 5 bases and J lost 3 bases. This CDR3 region has 16 residues. DNA for the CDR3: TGTGCCAGCAGTGGCTCGGGACAGGGAGCCAATCAGCCCCAGCATTTT. Its translation: CASSGSGQGANQPQHF.

In DNA form, the CDR3 reads TGTGCCAGCAGTCCACCTGGGGGCCGGGAGCAGTACTTC. It yields the protein CASSPPGGREQYF. The V call is TRBV28, the J call TRBJ2-7, with a tentative D call TRBD1 (6 bases). The germline V gene encodes CDR1 MDHEN and CDR2 SYDVKM. V shed 5 bases and J shed 7 bases, with 15 bases lying between them. The CDR3 length is 13 residues.

V and J are TRBV30 and TRBJ2-7; maybe TRBD2 (7 bases). The CDR3 contains 16 residues. V was pared by 3 bases and J by 2 bases, with 20 bases between. The germline V gene has CDR1 GTSNPN and CDR2 SVGIG (reference sequence). The CDR3 DNA reads as TGTGCCTGGAGCGCAAGGGGGGGCAGGGGTGCCTACGAGCAGTACTTC. As protein: CAWSARGGRGAYEQYF.

The V call is TRBV7-9, the J call TRBJ1-2; possibly TRBD1 for D (6 bases). Trimming left V 2 bases short and J 4 bases short, with 14 bases between. CDR3 length: 15 amino acids. Germline CDR1 SEHNR, CDR2 FQNEAQ (reference sequence). CDR3 sequence reads: CASSLLRSGVYGYTF. CDR3 DNA: TGTGCCAGCAGCTTATTACGTTCAGGGGTCTATGGCTACACCTTC.

Concerning this clone: This same CDR3 is encoded by further DNA sequences in the sample. The chain recombines TRBV6-5 with TRBJ2-7; D remains unclear. The V end lost 5 bases, the J end lost 3 bases, and 5 bases lay between the germline ends. The CDR3 has 11 amino acids. Germline CDR1 is MNHEY and CDR2 is SVGAGI. This chain's CDR3 is CASSHNYEQYF. The CDR3 DNA reads TGTGCCAGCAGTCACAACTACGAGCAGTACTTC.

V is TRBV6-1 and J is TRBJ2-3, with 8 bases identical to TRBD1. V lost 4 bases, J lost 1 base, and 19 bases stayed unmatched. CDR1 and CDR2 (germline): MNHNS, SASEGT. This CDR3 is 20 amino acids long. As DNA, the CDR3 is TGTGCCAGCAGTGCGAGGACAGGGACCCTCCTTAGTTCGGGCACAGATACGCAGTATTTT. This codes for CASSARTGTLLSSGTDTQYF.

The chain carries TRBV28 and TRBJ2-3, with 13 bases matching TRBD2. V was pared by 7 bases and J by 4 bases, with 14 bases of the junction left unmatched. Germline CDR1 is MDHEN and CDR2 is SYDVKM. The CDR3 consists of 18 residues. The CDR3 DNA follows: TGTGCCAGCAATTTCGCCGGGACTAGCGGGAAGGCGGCAGATACGCAGTATTTT. The encoded protein is CASNFAGTSGKAADTQYF.

CDR3 in amino acids: CASSQDTGGEQFF. Here the CDR3 DNA reads TGCGCCAGCAGCCAAGATACGGGTGGTGAGCAGTTCTTC. The chain joins TRBV4-3 to TRBJ2-1, with D unresolved. The V end was cut by 0 bases, the J end by 9 bases, with 9 bases between. The CDR3 totals 13 residues. Germline loops: CDR1 LGHNA, CDR2 YSLEER.

The genes are TRBV6-5 and TRBJ2-5; TRBD1 aligns across 8 bases. This CDR3 is 14 amino acids long. V lost 5 bases and J lost 5; bases outside the gene matches: 7. From germline, CDR1 is MNHEY and CDR2 SVGAGI. CDR3 region: CASSTRTGRETQYF. The CDR3 DNA follows: TGTGCCAGCAGTACCCGGACAGGGAGGGAGACCCAGTACTTC.

To note about this clone: Distinct nucleotide sequences in the sample also encode this CDR3. The chain couples TRBV19 to TRBJ2-2; maybe TRBD1 (6 bases). In germline, CDR1 is LNHDA, CDR2 SQIVND (reference sequence). There are 14 residues in the CDR3. The V gene lost 8 bases and the J gene lost 1 base, with 11 bases spanning the gap. CDR3 region: CASLNRVNTGELFF. CDR3 nucleotide sequence: TGTGCCAGTTTAAACAGGGTGAACACCGGGGAGCTGTTTTTT.

The chain is built from TRBV5-1 and TRBJ2-5; D is unresolved. In germline, CDR1 is SGHRS, CDR2 YFSETQ. V gave up 1 base and J gave up 2 bases, with 9 bases separating them. The CDR3 has 14 amino acids. DNA for the CDR3: TGCGCCAGCAGCTTGACCGTAACACAAGAGACCCAGTACTTC. Its protein is CASSLTVTQETQYF.

V and J are TRBV19 and TRBJ2-5, with TRBD2 identical over 11 bases. CDR3 length: 16 amino acids. The J segment lost 5 bases and the V segment lost 5 bases, leaving 10 bases of the junction unmatched. The germline gives CDR1 LNHDA, CDR2 SQIVND (reference sequence). The CDR3 nucleotides are TGTGCCAGTAGTCTCTCTCATAGCGGGGGGGCCGAGACCCAGTACTTC. It is translated as CASSLSHSGGAETQYF.